The 27 T cell receptor beta chains below all came from one sample that was sequenced in a study of graft-versus-host responses after intestinal transplantation. Generated by immunoSEQ multiplex PCR, the TCRdb table keeps only in-frame clones and is missing some. The sample lists 12,000 or so clones; approximately 89% were seen once. Time point noted: postoperative day 105 after intestinal transplantation (dayNNNN = postoperative day). The starting material was PBMCs, obtained 105 days after intestinal transplantation. The receptors originated from a human patient who received an intestinal transplant, so some T cells may come from the graft donor.

The chain employs TRBV6-1 and TRBJ2-3; D gene uncertain. The CDR3 consists of 14 residues. The germline gives CDR1 MNHNS, CDR2 SASEGT. Trimming took 2 bases from V and 2 from J, leaving 8 bases between them. This chain's CDR3 is CASSEPGLTDTQYF. The CDR3 DNA follows: TGTGCCAGCAGTGAACCGGGCCTCACAGATACGCAGTATTTT.

The chain couples TRBV19 to TRBJ1-1; D is undetermined. Germline CDR1 reads LNHDA; CDR2 reads SQIVND (reference sequence). The V gene lost 3 bases and the J gene lost 0 bases, with 5 bases spanning the gap. The CDR3 contains 13 residues. The CDR3 bases are TGTGCCAGTAGTATCCCCTTGAACACTGAAGCTTTCTTT. This encodes CASSIPLNTEAFF.

The J gene is TRBJ2-1, the V gene TRBV7-9; TRBD2 agrees at 10 bases. The CDR3 loop spans 15 amino acids. The germline V gene encodes CDR1 SEHNR and CDR2 FQNEAQ (reference sequence). V lost 5 bases, J lost 4 bases, and 5 bases stayed unmatched. The CDR3 region has the DNA TGTGCCAGCAGCGATGAGACTAGCGGGTACAATGAGCAGTTCTTC. It yields the protein CASSDETSGYNEQFF. Based on the CDR3 plus reference TRBV7-9 and TRBJ2-1, the full variable domain is DTGVSQNPRHKITKRGQNVTFRCDPISEHNRLYWYRQTLGQGPEFLTYFQNEAQLEKSRLLSDRFSAERPKGSFSTLEIQRTEQGDSAMYLCASSDETSGYNEQFFGPGTRLTVL.

The chain joins TRBV5-1 to TRBJ2-5; no clear D. Trimming stripped 4 bases from V and 11 bases from J, with 12 bases between. The CDR3 contains 11 residues. From germline, CDR1 is SGHRS and CDR2 YFSETQ. The CDR3 DNA reads TGCGCCAGCAGCCAACAAGACACTCAGTACTTC. Its protein is CASSQQDTQYF. Full variable domain (remainder filled in from reference TRBV5-1 and TRBJ2-5): KAGVTQTPRYLIKTRGQQVTLSCSPISGHRSVSWYQQTPGQGLQFLFEYFSETQRNKGNFPGRFSGRQFSNSRSEMNVSTLELGDSALYLCASSQQDTQYFGPGTRLLVL.

This clone was observed a single time. The chain has TRBV10-2 and TRBJ2-7, with D maybe TRBD1 (5 bases). V was pared by 2 bases and J by 1 base, with 9 bases between. The CDR3 loop spans 14 amino acids. Per the germline V gene, CDR1 is WSHSY and CDR2 is SAAADI. Written as DNA, the CDR3 is TGCGCCAGCAGTGAGATAGGGGTTTCCTACGAGCAGTACTTC. It yields the protein CASSEIGVSYEQYF.

The chain recombines TRBV5-1 with TRBJ1-5, with D possibly matching TRBD1 (5 bases). V was trimmed by 1 base and J by 6 bases, leaving 8 bases between them. This CDR3 is 13 amino acids long. The V gene's germline CDR1 is SGHRS and CDR2 YFSETQ. The chain's CDR3 is CASSLLGGQPQHF. CDR3 bases: TGCGCCAGCAGCTTGTTGGGGGGTCAGCCCCAGCATTTT. Combining the CDR3 with reference TRBV5-1 and TRBJ1-5 gives the whole variable domain KAGVTQTPRYLIKTRGQQVTLSCSPISGHRSVSWYQQTPGQGLQFLFEYFSETQRNKGNFPGRFSGRQFSNSRSEMNVSTLELGDSALYLCASSLLGGQPQHFGDGTRLSIL.

The chain carries TRBV6-6 and TRBJ2-5, with D possibly being TRBD2 (6 bases). CDR1 MNHNY and CDR2 SVGAGI come from the germline V gene (reference sequence). The V end was cut by 4 bases, the J end by 5 bases, with 20 bases between. The CDR3 spans 16 residues. Here the CDR3 DNA reads TGTGCCAGCAGTTCCTACAGCCCCCTGGCGGGGGAGACCCAGTACTTC. Translated, it gives CASSSYSPLAGETQYF.

The chain links TRBV5-1 to TRBJ2-1; D gene unclear. The CDR3 loop spans 12 amino acids. Trimming pared 8 bases from V and 4 bases from J, leaving 10 bases between. The germline CDR1 and CDR2 sequences are SGHRS and YFSETQ. CDR3 coding DNA: TGCGCCAGTGCCTTGGGGTACAATGAGCAGTTCTTC. Its protein product is CASALGYNEQFF.

This chain connects TRBV15 to TRBJ2-3; D possibly corresponds to TRBD2 (6 bases). Between the trimmed V and J ends, which lost 2 bases and 2 bases, there was a span of 14 bases. Germline CDR1 is LNHNV and CDR2 is YYDKDF (reference sequence). The CDR3 is 16 amino acids. The CDR3 sequence is CATSRIGGAPTDTQYF. CDR3 in DNA: TGTGCCACCAGCAGAATCGGGGGTGCACCCACAGATACGCAGTATTTT.

This clone was found once. This rearrangement joins TRBV7-3 to TRBJ2-1; possibly TRBD2 for D (5 bases). Looked up from germline, CDR1 is SGHTA and CDR2 is FQGTGA. This CDR3 is 14 amino acids long. V was clipped by 5 bases and J by 4 bases, with 12 bases between them. The CDR3 protein is CASSALPGYNEQFF. In DNA, the CDR3 is TGTGCCAGCAGCGCGCTGCCGGGATACAATGAGCAGTTCTTC.

The count of this clone is one. V and J are TRBV5-1 and TRBJ2-7; D might be TRBD2 (6 bases). Germline lookup yields CDR1 SGHRS and CDR2 YFSETQ. Deletions cut 0 bases from V and 3 bases from J, with 16 bases between. The CDR3 is 16 residues long. CDR3 nucleotide sequence: TGCGCCAGCAGCTTGGCCGGTGGAGGGACCATCTACGAGCAGTACTTC. It specifies CASSLAGGGTIYEQYF. The variable domain in full, completed from reference TRBV5-1 and TRBJ2-7, reads KAGVTQTPRYLIKTRGQQVTLSCSPISGHRSVSWYQQTPGQGLQFLFEYFSETQRNKGNFPGRFSGRQFSNSRSEMNVSTLELGDSALYLCASSLAGGGTIYEQYFGPGTRLTVT.

The chain combines TRBV19 with TRBJ1-6; 7 bases are shared with TRBD1. The germline V gene encodes CDR1 LNHDA and CDR2 SQIVND (reference sequence). J gave up 8 bases and V 4 bases, and 11 bases lay outside the gene matches. This CDR3 is built from 16 residues. CDR3 in DNA: TGTGCCAGTAGTACTCCCAGGACAGGTCGATATTCACCCCTCCACTTT. Translated, it gives CASSTPRTGRYSPLHF.

The chain links TRBV5-4 to TRBJ2-2, with 12 positions matching TRBD1. Germline CDR1 reads SGHNT; CDR2 reads YYREEE (reference sequence). V was clipped by 4 bases and J by 1 base; unmatched bases: 8. The CDR3 covers 18 residues. CDR3 loop: CASSQGTGGYWNTGELFF. CDR3 DNA: TGTGCCAGCAGCCAGGGGACAGGGGGCTACTGGAACACCGGGGAGCTGTTTTTT.

CDR3 sequence: CASSLAFWLTGLGSTVYEQYF. CDR3 DNA: TGCGCCAGCAGCTTGGCCTTTTGGTTAACGGGACTAGGATCTACCGTCTACGAGCAGTACTTC. The V call is TRBV5-1, the J call TRBJ2-7; 8 nucleotides match TRBD2. Germline CDR1 is SGHRS and CDR2 is YFSETQ. The V gene end was trimmed by 0 bases and the J gene end by 3 bases; junction bases not matched to a gene: 23. The CDR3 has 21 amino acids.

The V and J genes are TRBV7-9 and TRBJ2-3; tentative D call: TRBD2 (6 bases). V was pared by 4 bases and J by 2 bases, with 19 bases between. Germline loops: CDR1 SEHNR, CDR2 FQNEAQ (reference sequence). The CDR3 sequence is 17 residues long. CDR3 DNA: TGTGCCAGCAGCTCGACGGCCCGGGGGTCTCTCACAGATACGCAGTATTTT. This gives the protein CASSSTARGSLTDTQYF.

The rearrangement joins TRBV6-5 to TRBJ2-5, with TRBD1 matching over 9 bases. The germline V gene encodes CDR1 MNHEY and CDR2 SVGAGI. The ends lost 2 bases at V and 5 bases at J; junction bases unmatched: 3. This CDR3 is built from 14 residues. CDR3 nucleotide sequence: TGTGCCAGCAGTTACCAGACAGGGGGGGAGACCCAGTACTTC. Its protein is CASSYQTGGETQYF.

The chain links TRBV4-1 to TRBJ1-5; 9 bases align to TRBD1. Germline-derived CDR1 and CDR2 are MGHRA and YSYEKL. The CDR3 sequence is 15 residues long. V lost 3 bases, J lost 3 bases, and 3 bases stayed unmatched. The CDR3 loop reads CASSQDRGYNQPQHF. CDR3 in DNA: TGCGCCAGCAGCCAGGACAGGGGTTACAATCAGCCCCAGCATTTT.

Concerning this clone itself: Different DNA sequences within this sample yield the same CDR3. The chain recombines TRBV6-4 with TRBJ2-1; perhaps TRBD2 as D (6 bases). The CDR3 covers 16 residues. V lost 6 bases and J 0 bases, leaving 15 bases between the germline ends. Germline V CDR1 and CDR2: MRHNA, SNTAGT. In nucleotides, the CDR3 is TGTGCCAGCAGCGGCGGAGGGGAAAGCTCCTACAATGAGCAGTTCTTC. This translates into CASSGGGESSYNEQFF.

The sample holds a few counts of this clone. The chain carries TRBV7-6 and TRBJ2-2, with 8 bases that match TRBD1. The length of the CDR3 is 15 residues. Germline CDR1 is SGHVS and CDR2 is FNYEAQ. V lost 3 bases, J lost 6 bases, and 6 bases stayed unmatched. The CDR3 coding sequence is TGTGCCAGCAGCTTTGGACAGGGCATCCCCGGGGAGCTGTTTTTT. This sequence encodes CASSFGQGIPGELFF.

The chain employs TRBV5-1 and TRBJ2-5, with 8 bases identical to TRBD2. The CDR3 spans 17 residues. Unmatched junction bases numbered 10, after V lost 0 bases and J lost 3 bases. Germline V gene sequence: CDR1 SGHRS, CDR2 YFSETQ. The DNA for the CDR3 is TGCGCCAGCAGCTTGGGGGTGGCGGGGGGCCTCGAAGAGACCCAGTACTTC. Residues: CASSLGVAGGLEETQYF.

The gene calls are TRBV6-4 and TRBJ1-6; no reliable D call. Trimming stripped 3 bases from V and 6 bases from J, with 12 bases between. CDR3 size: 15 residues. Germline CDR1 MRHNA, CDR2 SNTAGT. The CDR3 sequence: CASSEKAEGNSPLHF. In DNA, the CDR3 is TGTGCCAGCAGTGAAAAGGCAGAGGGTAATTCACCCCTCCACTTT.

The CDR3 spells CASSSPPGRNTEAFF. Here the CDR3 DNA reads TGTGCCAGCAGCTCCCCCCCCGGAAGGAACACTGAAGCTTTCTTT. This chain uses TRBV7-3 with TRBJ1-1; D is undetermined. V lost 4 bases, J lost 1 base, and 13 bases lay in between. The CDR3 sequence is 15 residues long. CDR1 SGHTA and CDR2 FQGTGA come from the germline V gene. Combining the CDR3 with reference TRBV7-3 and TRBJ1-1 gives the whole variable domain GAGVSQTPSNKVTEKGKYVELRCDPISGHTALYWYRQSLGQGPEFLIYFQGTGAADDSGLPNDRFFAVRPEGSVSTLKIQRTERGDSAVYLCASSSPPGRNTEAFFGQGTRLTVV.

The V and J genes are TRBV15 and TRBJ2-7, with a tentative D call TRBD1 (6 bases). Looked up from germline, CDR1 is LNHNV and CDR2 is YYDKDF (reference sequence). CDR3 length equals 16 residues. The V end lost 0 bases, the J end lost 3 bases, and 15 bases lay between the germline ends. CDR3 sequence reads: CATSRDRRTVVYEQYF. In nucleotides, the CDR3 is TGTGCCACCAGCAGAGATCGGCGGACAGTGGTCTACGAGCAGTACTTC.

The chain joins TRBV19 to TRBJ2-7; 7 bases fit TRBD2. J gave up 5 bases and V 5 bases, and 9 bases lay outside the gene matches. The CDR3 has 14 residues. Germline V CDR1 and CDR2: LNHDA, SQIVND (reference sequence). The CDR3 loop reads CASSWVAGSNEQYF. Written as DNA, the CDR3 is TGTGCCAGTAGTTGGGTAGCGGGTTCCAACGAGCAGTACTTC. The whole variable domain, filled in from reference TRBV19 and TRBJ2-7, reads DGGITQSPKYLFRKEGQNVTLSCEQNLNHDAMYWYRQDPGQGLRLIYYSQIVNDFQKGDIAEGYSVSREKKESFPLTVTSAQKNPTAFYLCASSWVAGSNEQYFGPGTRLTVT.

The chain uses TRBV7-2 and TRBJ2-5, with TRBD2 as a possible D gene (6 bases). CDR3 length: 14 amino acids. Germline V gives CDR1 SGHTA, CDR2 FQGNSA. V lost 4 bases to trimming and J lost 1 base, with 10 bases between them. The CDR3 protein is CASSSRDSQETQYF. CDR3 sequence (DNA): TGTGCCAGCAGCTCCCGGGACTCCCAAGAGACCCAGTACTTC.

The chain links TRBV6-5 to TRBJ2-7; D is ambiguous. Trimming pared 5 bases from V and 0 bases from J, leaving 8 bases between. The CDR3 covers 13 residues. Germline loops: CDR1 MNHEY, CDR2 SVGAGI. In nucleotides, the CDR3 is TGTGCCAGCAGTCACAGAGCCTCCTACGAGCAGTACTTC. This codes for CASSHRASYEQYF.

The CDR3 protein is CASRKKNYGYTF. CDR3 bases: TGTGCCAGCAGAAAAAAAAACTATGGCTACACCTTC. The chain has TRBV25-1 and TRBJ1-2; no firm D call. Germline-derived CDR1 and CDR2 are MGHDK and SYGVNS. V lost 6 bases and J 2 bases, leaving 7 bases between the germline ends. This CDR3 is built from 12 residues.